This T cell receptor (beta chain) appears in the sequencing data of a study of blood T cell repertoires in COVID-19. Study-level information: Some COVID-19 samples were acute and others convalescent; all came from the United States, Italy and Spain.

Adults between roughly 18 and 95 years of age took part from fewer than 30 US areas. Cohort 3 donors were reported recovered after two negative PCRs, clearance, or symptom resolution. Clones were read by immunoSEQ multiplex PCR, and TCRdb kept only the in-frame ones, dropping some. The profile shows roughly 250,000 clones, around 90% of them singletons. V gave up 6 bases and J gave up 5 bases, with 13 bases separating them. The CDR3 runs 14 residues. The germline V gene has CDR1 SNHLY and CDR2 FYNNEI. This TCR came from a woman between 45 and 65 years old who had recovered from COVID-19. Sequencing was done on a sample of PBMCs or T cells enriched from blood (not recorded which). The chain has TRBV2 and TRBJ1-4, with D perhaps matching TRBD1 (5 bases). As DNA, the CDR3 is TGTGCCAGCAGGACGACAGAGCGCAATGAAAAACTGTTTTTT. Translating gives CASRTTERNEKLFF.